The 20 T cell receptor beta chains given below trace back to one sample, sequenced in a study of beta chain features in type 1 diabetes. Study results and limitations: Shortening that was moderate but significant affected the TCRB CDR3s of Type 1 diabetes patients in all four CD4+ subsets.

Investigators reverse transcribed all isolated RNA, so they sequenced expressed TCRB transcripts. Using immunoSEQ multiplex PCR, the repertoire was profiled, and TCRdb retains in-frame clones only, with some absent. The table has under 300,000 clones, approximately 15% seen once. Their target antigens are unknown. Material for sequencing was naive CD4+ T cells from blood. These receptors were obtained from a man between 25 and 39 years old with type 1 diabetes.

In this sample, this clone turned up a few times. The chain links TRBV15 to TRBJ1-5; tentatively, D is TRBD1 (6 bases). CDR3 length: 15 amino acids. Trimming shortened V by 5 bases and J by 3 bases, and 14 bases separated the two germline ends. Germline assignment: CDR1 LNHNV and CDR2 YYDKDF (reference sequence). The CDR3 DNA is TGTGCCACCAGCGCTGTAGGACAGCCCAATCAGCCCCAGCATTTT. It specifies CATSAVGQPNQPQHF.

V is TRBV5-6 and J is TRBJ1-3; D may be TRBD1 (6 bases). This CDR3 region has 14 residues. The germline gives CDR1 SGHDT, CDR2 YYEEEE. The V end lost 5 bases, the J end lost 0 bases, and 9 bases lay between the germline ends. CDR3 in amino acids: CASRKTGSGNTIYF. The CDR3 region has the DNA TGTGCCAGCAGGAAGACAGGCTCTGGAAACACCATATATTTT.

This chain joins TRBV5-6 and TRBJ2-2; maybe TRBD2 (6 bases). V was cut by 0 bases and J by 4 bases, with 13 bases left in between. Germline V gives CDR1 SGHDT, CDR2 YYEEEE. The CDR3 has 16 residues. CDR3 residues: CASSLVWRGGTGELFF. The CDR3 DNA reads TGTGCCAGCAGCTTGGTATGGCGGGGTGGCACCGGGGAGCTGTTTTTT.

There are a few counts of this clone. The genes are TRBV29-1 and TRBJ2-1; 10 bases align to TRBD1. Trimming removed 7 bases from V and 6 bases from J; junction bases left unmatched: 12. Germline values: CDR1 SQVTM, CDR2 ANQGSEA. This CDR3 region has 15 residues. The CDR3 DNA is TGCAGCGCGGGACAGGGGTTCGGGCTTGGCAATGAGCAGTTCTTC. Its translation is CSAGQGFGLGNEQFF.

The V call is TRBV5-1, the J call TRBJ2-1; 7 bases fit TRBD2. Germline V gene sequence: CDR1 SGHRS, CDR2 YFSETQ. The CDR3 has 14 amino acids. V gave up 4 bases and J gave up 1 base; unmatched junction bases: 2. CDR3 sequence: CASSPGGSYNEQFF. CDR3 in DNA: TGCGCCAGCAGCCCCGGGGGGTCCTACAATGAGCAGTTCTTC.

This clone was recorded a few times. The V call is TRBV19, the J call TRBJ2-2; 7 bases match TRBD2. The CDR3 sequence is 13 residues long. The germline V gene encodes CDR1 LNHDA and CDR2 SQIVND (reference sequence). The ends lost 5 bases at V and 7 bases at J; junction bases unmatched: 4. DNA of the CDR3: TGTGCCAGTAGTCGAATAGCGGGCGGGGAGCTGTTTTTT. This codes for CASSRIAGGELFF.

This clone has more than one count but fewer than ten. The V gene is TRBV7-9, the J gene TRBJ2-7, with D possibly matching TRBD2 (6 bases). The germline V and J ends were trimmed by 4 bases and 3 bases, with 10 bases remaining between them. Germline CDR1 and CDR2: SEHNR and FQNEAQ (reference sequence). This CDR3 spans 13 amino acids. The CDR3 nucleotides are TGTGCCAGCAGCTGGGGGGATGGCTACGAGCAGTACTTC. This encodes CASSWGDGYEQYF.

CDR3 nucleotide sequence: TGCGCCAGCAGCCAAAGGGATCGAGGGCTAGCGGGGCTAGATACGCAGTATTTT. This sequence encodes CASSQRDRGLAGLDTQYF. The chain carries TRBV4-1 and TRBJ2-3, with 9 bases that match TRBD2. J lost 5 bases, V lost 2 bases, and 14 bases had no gene match. This CDR3 region has 18 residues. CDR1 and CDR2 (germline): MGHRA, YSYEKL.

The chain employs TRBV7-9 and TRBJ2-3, with 10 bases aligning to TRBD2. Per germline, CDR1 SEHNR and CDR2 FQNEAQ (reference sequence). V dropped 4 bases and J dropped 1; count of bases not matched to a gene: 5. The CDR3 is 16 amino acids. CDR3 DNA sequence: TGTGCCAGCAGCTCGATCGGGACTAGCGGCACAGATACGCAGTATTTT. Translating it yields CASSSIGTSGTDTQYF.

This clone has more than one count but fewer than ten. The chain uses TRBV30 and TRBJ1-2; 9 bases fit TRBD1. CDR1 is GTSNPN and CDR2 is SVGIG in the germline V gene (reference sequence). CDR3 length: 15 residues. V was clipped by 2 bases and J by 0 bases; unmatched bases: 4. The CDR3 DNA follows: TGTGCCTGGAGTACAGGGGGCCAAACTAACTATGGCTACACCTTC. Residues: CAWSTGGQTNYGYTF.

The chain has TRBV6-6 and TRBJ1-5; D gene unclear. The ends were cut back, 7 bases at V and 4 bases at J, with 8 bases in the middle. Germline V gives CDR1 MNHNY, CDR2 SVGAGI (reference sequence). The CDR3 has 12 residues. The CDR3 loop is CASNRRNQPQHF. CDR3 nucleotide sequence: TGTGCCAGCAACCGCCGGAATCAGCCCCAGCATTTT.

The chain joins TRBV30 to TRBJ1-6, with D possibly TRBD1 on 5 matching bases. This CDR3 has 15 residues. Trimming left V 3 bases short and J 4 bases short, with 13 bases between. Germline V gene sequence: CDR1 GTSNPN, CDR2 SVGIG (reference sequence). The CDR3 DNA reads TGTGCCTGGAGCCCCCTCGGGGGTTATAATTCACCCCTCCACTTT. Its translation: CAWSPLGGYNSPLHF.

The V call is TRBV7-8, the J call TRBJ1-2, with 7 nucleotides matching TRBD1. V was pared by 1 base and J by 3 bases, with 2 bases of the junction left unmatched. CDR1 and CDR2 (germline): SGHVS, FQNEAQ. The CDR3 loop spans 14 amino acids. In DNA, the CDR3 is TGTGCCAGCAGCTTAGAAGGGACAGACTATGGCTACACCTTC. Translation gives CASSLEGTDYGYTF.

The CDR3 reads CAWSVRGQREYGYTF. Here the CDR3 DNA reads TGTGCCTGGAGTGTCCGGGGACAGCGAGAGTATGGCTACACCTTC. The V gene is TRBV30, the J gene TRBJ1-2, with 7 bases that match TRBD1. The trim removed 0 bases at V and 5 bases at J, leaving 9 bases unmatched. Germline V gene data show CDR1 as GTSNPN and CDR2 as SVGIG (reference sequence). This CDR3 has 15 residues.

This clone was counted between two and nine times. CDR3 in DNA: TGTGCCAGCAGCTATACCAGGGAGGGCGAGCAGTTCTTC. This codes for CASSYTREGEQFF. This chain uses TRBV7-2 with TRBJ2-1; TRBD2 matches 7 bases. CDR3 length equals 13 residues. The germline gives CDR1 SGHTA, CDR2 FQGNSA. Germline trimming cut 4 bases from V and 10 bases from J; bases unmatched to any gene: 7.

The CDR3 coding sequence is TGCGCCAGCAGCGCAAATAGGGAGGCCAGTGGCAATGAGCAGTTCTTC. Translating it yields CASSANREASGNEQFF. The genes are TRBV5-1 and TRBJ2-1, with D tentatively TRBD2 (6 bases). There are 16 residues in the CDR3. Deletions cut 4 bases from V and 6 bases from J, with 20 bases between. CDR1 is SGHRS and CDR2 is YFSETQ in the germline V gene.

This chain links TRBV25-1 with TRBJ1-2; D remains ambiguous. V lost 4 bases to trimming and J lost 4 bases, with 10 bases between them. Germline CDR1 reads MGHDK; CDR2 reads SYGVNS. The CDR3 loop spans 13 amino acids. CDR3 in amino acids: CASSGAGIYGYTF. CDR3 DNA sequence: TGTGCCAGCAGTGGGGCGGGGATCTATGGCTACACCTTC.

The CDR3 DNA reads as TGTGCCAGCAGACGACAGGGGGACAATGAAAAACTGTTTTTT. This codes for CASRRQGDNEKLFF. J is TRBJ1-4 and V is TRBV5-4; 9 bases agree with TRBD1. Germline V CDR1 and CDR2: SGHNT, YYREEE (reference sequence). Trimming at V came to 5 bases and at J to 5 bases, leaving 4 bases not matched to a gene. The CDR3 is made up of 14 amino acids.

The V call is TRBV11-2, the J call TRBJ2-7; 8 nucleotides align to TRBD1. Trimming at V came to 5 bases and at J to 7 bases, leaving 7 bases not matched to a gene. CDR3 length: 13 amino acids. In germline, CDR1 is SGHAT, CDR2 FQNNGV. The CDR3 DNA follows: TGTGCCAGCAGCATGGACAGGGCTCGGGAGCAGTACTTC. Translated, it gives CASSMDRAREQYF.

This clone was seen only a few times. This chain uses TRBV5-1 with TRBJ1-1; the D gene is possibly TRBD1 (6 bases). Germline lookup yields CDR1 SGHRS and CDR2 YFSETQ. CDR3 length: 14 residues. Trimming stripped 0 bases from V and 5 bases from J, with 11 bases between. CDR3 bases: TGCGCCAGCAGCTTGGGGGGGGGCCGGACTGAAGCTTTCTTT. It specifies CASSLGGGRTEAFF. Full variable domain (missing parts from reference TRBV5-1 and TRBJ1-1): KAGVTQTPRYLIKTRGQQVTLSCSPISGHRSVSWYQQTPGQGLQFLFEYFSETQRNKGNFPGRFSGRQFSNSRSEMNVSTLELGDSALYLCASSLGGGRTEAFFGQGTRLTVV.